These 23 T cell receptor beta chains were sequenced from one sample in a study of blood T cell repertoires in COVID-19. Produced via immunoSEQ multiplex PCR; TCRdb's table is partial and in-frame only. The sample holds approximately 110,000 clones, 85% to 90% seen once. Sequenced input: peripheral blood. The receptors come from a man aged 50-60 years with acute or convalescent COVID-19.

A single count supports this clone. The chain is built from TRBV2 and TRBJ1-4; 7 nucleotides line up with TRBD1. J gave up 8 bases and V 6 bases, and 6 bases lay outside the gene matches. This CDR3 region has 13 residues. Looked up from germline, CDR1 is SNHLY and CDR2 is FYNNEI. The CDR3 DNA reads TGTGCCAGCAGGAGTACAGGGGTCGAAAAACTGTTTTTT. This codes for CASRSTGVEKLFF.

The J gene is TRBJ2-5, the V gene TRBV6-5; D call uncertain. Looked up from germline, CDR1 is MNHEY and CDR2 is SVGAGI. V was pared by 0 bases and J by 4 bases, with 15 bases between. CDR3 length equals 16 residues. The DNA of the CDR3 is TGTGCCAGCAGTTACTCCTCACCACGGTTGTTAGAGACCCAGTACTTC. Encoded protein: CASSYSSPRLLETQYF.

The chain links TRBV13 to TRBJ2-7; TRBD1 might be the D (5 bases). Germline V gene data show CDR1 as PRHDT and CDR2 as FYEKMQ (reference sequence). The CDR3 runs to 14 residues. Trimming removed 5 bases at V and 3 bases at J, with 14 bases between. The CDR3 loop reads CASSAARGSYEQYF. The CDR3 nucleotides read TGTGCCAGCAGCGCCGCTAGGGGCAGCTACGAGCAGTACTTC. Complete variable domain (other parts from reference TRBV13 and TRBJ2-7): AAGVIQSPRHLIKEKRETATLKCYPIPRHDTVYWYQQGPGQDPQFLISFYEKMQSDKGSIPDRFSAQQFSDYHSELNMSSLELGDSALYFCASSAARGSYEQYFGPGTRLTVT.

This clone was observed a single time. The CDR3 coding sequence is TGTGCCAGCAGTCGGCGTGGGGAGATCACTGAAGCTTTCTTT. Residues: CASSRRGEITEAFF. The rearrangement joins TRBV28 to TRBJ1-1; D unresolved. This CDR3 region has 14 residues. From germline, CDR1 is MDHEN and CDR2 SYDVKM. V lost 5 bases and J lost 4, with 14 bases in between.

The chain links TRBV5-1 to TRBJ2-6, with D possibly matching TRBD1 (5 bases). Trimming stripped 3 bases from V and 0 bases from J, with 13 bases between. Germline assignment: CDR1 SGHRS and CDR2 YFSETQ. The CDR3 totals 17 residues. The chain's CDR3 is CASSSILQVSGANVLTF. DNA of the CDR3: TGCGCCAGCAGCTCAATCTTACAGGTCTCTGGGGCCAACGTCCTGACTTTC.

The rearrangement uses TRBV9 and TRBJ2-7; TRBD1 is a possible D gene (5 bases). V was shortened by 0 bases and J by 2 bases, with 9 bases between the two germline ends. CDR3 size: 14 residues. Germline lookup yields CDR1 SGDLS and CDR2 YYNGEE. CDR3 loop: CASSVGDSPYEQYF. As DNA, the CDR3 is TGTGCCAGCAGCGTAGGAGACAGTCCCTACGAGCAGTACTTC.

The genes are TRBV29-1 and TRBJ2-1; tentatively, D is TRBD1 (6 bases). The germline CDR1 and CDR2 sequences are SQVTM and ANQGSEA. The CDR3 length is 14 residues. Trimming shortened V by 6 bases and J by 0 bases, and 12 bases separated the two germline ends. DNA of the CDR3: TGCAGCGTGGCGAGGGGGAGCTCCTACAATGAGCAGTTCTTC. It encodes CSVARGSSYNEQFF.

This clone was found once. The chain has TRBV2 and TRBJ2-1, with 9 bases lining up with TRBD2. The trim removed 2 bases at V and 10 bases at J, leaving 6 bases unmatched. The CDR3 covers 14 residues. CDR1 is SNHLY and CDR2 is FYNNEI in the germline V gene. Written as DNA, the CDR3 is TGTGCCAGCAGTGAAATAGCGGGAGCACTGGAGCAGTTCTTC. Protein product: CASSEIAGALEQFF.

The rearrangement links TRBV11-1 to TRBJ2-1, with 9 bases that match TRBD1. The V segment lost 8 bases and the J segment 1 base; nucleotides outside the gene matches: 9. Germline V CDR1 and CDR2: SGHAT, FQDESV (reference sequence). This CDR3 spans 16 amino acids. Here the CDR3 DNA reads TGTGCCAGCTCCGTTTCCGGGACAGGGTCCTACAATGAGCAGTTCTTC. Encoded protein: CASSVSGTGSYNEQFF.

This clone was recorded once. The chain combines TRBV11-3 with TRBJ2-3, with 10 bases fitting TRBD2. With 5 bases clipped from V and 2 bases from J, the junction kept 7 bases outside the gene matches. The CDR3 is 16 amino acids. CDR1 is SGHNT, CDR2 YENEEA, per germline. The CDR3 region has the DNA TGTGCCAGCAGCAAAACTAGCGGGATCCCCACAGATACGCAGTATTTT. The encoded protein is CASSKTSGIPTDTQYF.

This CDR3 reads CASSSSGTGGNGYTF. The CDR3 DNA reads TGTGCCAGCAGTTCCTCCGGGACAGGGGGCAATGGCTACACCTTC. J is TRBJ1-2 and V is TRBV27; 12 positions agree with TRBD1. The germline V gene has CDR1 MNHEY and CDR2 SMNVEV (reference sequence). J lost 6 bases, V lost 4 bases, and 6 bases had no gene match. The CDR3 covers 15 residues.

This chain links TRBV10-3 with TRBJ2-1; 8 bases map to TRBD2. The CDR3 totals 15 residues. V was pared by 5 bases and J by 9 bases, with 12 bases of the junction left unmatched. CDR1 and CDR2 (germline): ENHRY, SYGVKD. CDR3 sequence: CAISPGLVRVPEQFF. The CDR3 nucleotides are TGTGCCATCAGTCCGGGACTAGTGAGGGTTCCTGAGCAGTTCTTC.

The V call is TRBV6-5, the J call TRBJ1-2; D might be TRBD1 (6 bases). Germline CDR1 and CDR2: MNHEY and SVGAGI. The CDR3 extends over 14 amino acids. The V and J ends lost 0 bases and 2 bases respectively, with 7 bases between them. CDR3: CASSYSTGNYGYTF. The CDR3 DNA follows: TGTGCCAGCAGTTACTCGACAGGAAACTATGGCTACACCTTC.

The gene calls are TRBV3-1 (or the pseudogene TRBV3-2) and TRBJ2-1; 10 bases fit TRBD2. CDR3 length equals 19 residues. V was clipped by 0 bases and J by 2 bases; unmatched bases: 10. Germline V lookup: CDR1 LGHDT, CDR2 YNNKEL (reference sequence). The CDR3 sequence: CASSQEVLASGSPYNEQFF. CDR3 DNA sequence: TGTGCCAGCAGCCAAGAGGTCCTTGCTAGCGGGAGTCCCTACAATGAGCAGTTCTTC.

This chain uses TRBV13 with TRBJ2-3; 10 nucleotides match TRBD2. The CDR3 spans 16 residues. In germline, CDR1 is PRHDT, CDR2 FYEKMQ (reference sequence). V lost 4 bases to trimming and J lost 3 bases; unmatched junction nucleotides: 7. The CDR3 here is CASSSLAGEGTDTQYF. CDR3 nucleotides: TGTGCCAGCAGCTCCCTAGCGGGAGAGGGAACAGATACGCAGTATTTT.

This chain joins TRBV3-1 (or the pseudogene TRBV3-2) and TRBJ1-6; D is uncertain. Germline loops: CDR1 LGHDT, CDR2 YNNKEL (reference sequence). V was shortened by 1 base and J by 9 bases, with 10 bases between the two germline ends. The CDR3 has 14 amino acids. The CDR3 DNA is TGTGCCAGCAGCCAAGTCATGAACGGTTCACCCCTCCACTTT. Residues: CASSQVMNGSPLHF.

The chain's CDR3 is CASSRGNTGELFF. The CDR3 bases are TGTGCCAGCAGCAGGGGTAACACCGGGGAGCTGTTTTTT. The chain couples TRBV5-6 to TRBJ2-2, with a possible D match to TRBD1 (5 bases). The germline CDR1 and CDR2 sequences are SGHDT and YYEEEE. The CDR3 contains 13 residues. V lost 4 bases, J lost 2 bases, and 6 bases lay in between.

The V call is TRBV9, the J call TRBJ2-5; a possible D gene is TRBD1 (6 bases). Germline CDR1 is SGDLS and CDR2 is YYNGEE. Trimming cost V 4 bases and J 5 bases, with 21 bases left between them. The CDR3 length is 16 residues. This chain's CDR3 is CASSPPIVTGSETQYF. The CDR3 region has the DNA TGTGCCAGCAGCCCACCCATAGTAACAGGGTCCGAGACCCAGTACTTC.

V usage is TRBV7-3 and J usage is TRBJ2-5; D is perhaps TRBD1 (6 bases). The DNA matches TRBJ2-7 better at its end, which makes the J call doubtful. The CDR3 has 16 residues. In germline, CDR1 is SGHTA, CDR2 FQGTGA. The CDR3 here is CASSLTGQGLPYEQYF. CDR3 coding DNA: TGTGCCAGCAGCTTAACGGGGCAGGGGCTGCCCTACGAGCAGTACTTC.

This chain joins TRBV25-1 and TRBJ1-6; D unresolved. The CDR3 covers 13 residues. Germline CDR1 and CDR2: MGHDK and SYGVNS. The V end lost 0 bases, the J end lost 10 bases, and 7 bases lay between the germline ends. This CDR3 reads CASSEYGLSPLHF. CDR3 DNA sequence: TGTGCCAGCAGTGAATATGGGCTCTCACCCCTCCACTTT.

The chain employs TRBV5-1 and TRBJ1-2; D is perhaps TRBD1 (6 bases). Germline loops: CDR1 SGHRS, CDR2 YFSETQ. V dropped 2 bases and J dropped 4 bases, with 9 bases sitting between them. This CDR3 comprises 13 residues. The CDR3 spells CASSFDRSYGYTF. The CDR3 nucleotides are TGCGCCAGCAGCTTCGACAGGTCCTATGGCTACACCTTC.

The genes are TRBV11-3 and TRBJ2-1; maybe TRBD2 (8 bases). Germline V lookup: CDR1 SGHNT, CDR2 YENEEA. This CDR3 is built from 17 residues. V lost 4 bases and J 2 bases, leaving 18 bases between the germline ends. The CDR3 nucleotides are TGTGCCAGCAGCTCCCACTTTAGCGGGACAGCCTACAATGAGCAGTTCTTC. It encodes CASSSHFSGTAYNEQFF. The complete variable domain, with remaining parts taken from reference TRBV11-3 and TRBJ2-1, reads EAGVVQSPRYKIIEKKQPVAFWCNPISGHNTLYWYLQNLGQGPELLIRYENEEAVDDSQLPKDRFSAERLKGVDSTLKIQPAELGDSAVYLCASSSHFSGTAYNEQFFGPGTRLTVL.

The V gene is TRBV5-6, the J gene TRBJ1-1; D not resolved. CDR1 and CDR2 from the germline V gene are SGHDT and YYEEEE. This CDR3 is built from 13 residues. Trimming removed 1 base from V and 1 base from J, with 5 bases in between. The CDR3 spells CASSLNQNTEAFF. The CDR3 coding sequence is TGTGCCAGCAGCTTGAATCAGAACACTGAAGCTTTCTTT.